Presented here are 10 T cell receptor beta chains from one specimen sequenced in a study of vaccination effects on CD4 cells after COVID-19. ViraFEST expansion of antigen-specific CD4+ T cells with viral peptide pools preceded sequencing. Following 10 days of culture, CD4+ T cells were isolated. Their recognized antigens are unknown. Sequencing used immunoSEQ multiplex PCR; TCRdb keeps in-frame clones, though not all of them. The sample has 20,000 to 25,000 clones; 73% are singletons. The specimen comprised CD4+ T cells from PBMCs cultured with HCoV-229E spike peptides, sampled before COVID-19 vaccination. The receptors were sampled from a human donor who received a COVID-19 vaccine.

This clone occurred a few times. The rearrangement joins TRBV7-2 to TRBJ2-2, with a weak D call TRBD2 (6 bases). V was clipped by 3 bases and J by 1 base, with 9 bases between them. There are 15 residues in the CDR3. The germline V gene has CDR1 SGHTA and CDR2 FQGNSA. CDR3 sequence (DNA): TGTGCCAGCAGCTTGGGCGGGGTGAACACCGGGGAGCTGTTTTTT. The encoded protein is CASSLGGVNTGELFF. Drawing the rest from reference TRBV7-2 and TRBJ2-2, the complete variable domain is GAGVSQSPSNKVTEKGKDVELRCDPISGHTALYWYRQSLGQGLEFLIYFQGNSAPDKSGLPSDRFSAERTGGSVSTLTIQRTQQEDSAVYLCASSLGGVNTGELFFGEGSRLTVL.

This rearrangement joins TRBV6-5 to TRBJ2-5; 13 positions agree with TRBD2. Germline V gene data show CDR1 as MNHEY and CDR2 as SVGAGI. The CDR3 loop spans 15 amino acids. V was clipped by 2 bases and J by 11 bases; unmatched bases: 8. This chain's CDR3 is CASSYGFGLAGVQYF. Written as DNA, the CDR3 is TGTGCCAGCAGTTACGGTTTTGGACTAGCGGGAGTGCAGTACTTC.

This clone came up a few times. V usage is TRBV7-2 and J usage is TRBJ2-7, with D tentatively TRBD1 or TRBD2 (5 bases each). The V end lost 3 bases, the J end lost 5 bases, and 14 bases lay between the germline ends. This CDR3 region has 14 residues. Germline CDR1 and CDR2: SGHTA and FQGNSA. The CDR3 sequence is CASSFPLGVNEQYF. The CDR3, as DNA: TGTGCCAGCAGCTTCCCCTTGGGGGTTAACGAGCAGTACTTC.

The chain links TRBV30 to TRBJ2-1; 12 bases line up with TRBD2. The CDR3 loop spans 16 amino acids. Germline V gene sequence: CDR1 GTSNPN, CDR2 SVGIG (reference sequence). J gave up 8 bases and V 3 bases, and 11 bases lay outside the gene matches. As DNA, the CDR3 is TGTGCCTGGAGCACCGTACCTAGCGGGGGGGTCCATGAGCAGTTCTTC. It specifies CAWSTVPSGGVHEQFF.

This chain joins TRBV19 and TRBJ1-4; tentative D call: TRBD1 (5 bases). Looked up from germline, CDR1 is LNHDA and CDR2 is SQIVND (reference sequence). Trimming shortened V by 7 bases and J by 7 bases, and 16 bases separated the two germline ends. The CDR3 spans 14 residues. In DNA, the CDR3 is TGTGCCAGTACCGACAGAGGCCCGGGTGAAAAACTGTTTTTT. This codes for CASTDRGPGEKLFF.

This clone was seen a handful of times. The CDR3 DNA reads TGCGCCAGCAGCCAAGCAGCTTCTCTAGTCTCCTACGAGCAGTACTTC. The encoded protein is CASSQAASLVSYEQYF. The J gene is TRBJ2-7, the V gene TRBV4-1; D remains ambiguous. This CDR3 region has 16 residues. Trimming left V 1 base short and J 0 bases short, with 13 bases between. The germline V gene encodes CDR1 MGHRA and CDR2 YSYEKL.

V is TRBV2 and J is TRBJ2-6; perhaps TRBD2 as D (5 bases). Trimming took 9 bases from V and 1 from J, leaving 7 bases between them. Germline V gives CDR1 SNHLY, CDR2 FYNNEI. The CDR3 totals 13 residues. CDR3 residues: CARRGSGANVLTF. CDR3 DNA sequence: TGTGCCAGACGGGGATCTGGGGCCAACGTCCTGACTTTC.

There are a few counts of this clone. The chain combines TRBV6-5 with TRBJ1-2, with 8 bases aligning to TRBD1. Germline V CDR1 and CDR2: MNHEY, SVGAGI. This CDR3 comprises 14 residues. J lost 8 bases, V lost 0 bases, and 5 bases had no gene match. CDR3 amino acids: CASSYSAGGTGYTF. CDR3 DNA: TGTGCCAGCAGTTACTCGGCAGGGGGCACCGGCTACACCTTC.

The chain has TRBV5-4 and TRBJ1-1; D unresolved. The CDR3 length is 13 residues. Trimming removed 1 base at V and 1 base at J, with 5 bases between. CDR1 SGHNT and CDR2 YYREEE come from the germline V gene (reference sequence). CDR3: CASSLWGNTEAFF. The CDR3 DNA reads as TGTGCCAGCAGCTTGTGGGGGAACACTGAAGCTTTCTTT. Full variable domain (outside the CDR3, taken from reference TRBV5-4 and TRBJ1-1): ETGVTQSPTHLIKTRGQQVTLRCSSQSGHNTVSWYQQALGQGPQFIFQYYREEENGRGNFPPRFSGLQFPNYSSELNVNALELDDSALYLCASSLWGNTEAFFGQGTRLTVV.

The V and J genes are TRBV9 and TRBJ2-7, with D perhaps matching TRBD2 (6 bases). CDR1 and CDR2 from the germline V gene are SGDLS and YYNGEE. The CDR3 length is 16 residues. Trimming took 0 bases from V and 1 from J, leaving 14 bases between them. The CDR3 sequence is CASSVAASVISYEQYF. The CDR3 DNA is TGTGCCAGCAGCGTAGCGGCTAGCGTTATTTCCTACGAGCAGTACTTC.